These 24 T cell receptor beta chains originate from one sample sequenced in a study of T-cell memory formation after mild COVID-19. TCRdb reprocessed the 5' RACE reads via MiXCR and lists one record per CDR3 protein. Here the sample spans about 400,000 distinct CDR3 sequences, 13% to 15% being singletons. The source material was PBMCs or a T cell subset sorted from them (not recorded which). These receptors were obtained from a man aged 18-30 years who had mild COVID-19 (a few samples of this study predate the infection). Cell type and time point are not known.

The chain carries TRBV4-3 and TRBJ2-2; 12 bases are shared with TRBD2. This CDR3 region has 16 residues. V dropped 2 bases and J dropped 6; count of bases not matched to a gene: 4. Germline V CDR1 and CDR2: LGHNA, YSLEER. DNA for the CDR3: TGCGCCAGCAGCCAATTTGCTAGCGGGGGGGCCGGGGAGCTGTTTTTT. This gives the protein CASSQFASGGAGELFF.

This clonotype was seen only a few times. This chain joins TRBV12-3 or TRBV12-4 and TRBJ1-5; the match to TRBD1 covers 7 bases. The CDR3 length is 14 residues. The junction had 2 bases not matched to a gene; V was cut back by 6 bases and J by 0 bases. The CDR3 DNA follows: TGTGCCAGCAGGGGACAGAATAGCAATCAGCCCCAGCATTTT. Translating it yields CASRGQNSNQPQHF.

This chain uses TRBV7-9 with TRBJ2-5, with D uncertain. In germline, CDR1 is SEHNR, CDR2 FQNEAQ (reference sequence). The CDR3 spans 12 residues. V lost 7 bases and J lost 1, with 7 bases in between. The CDR3 reads CASTLSQETQYF. In DNA, the CDR3 is TGTGCCAGCACACTGAGCCAAGAGACCCAGTACTTC.

This clonotype was seen ten or more times. The chain employs TRBV27 and TRBJ1-6; D gene uncertain. Per the germline V gene, CDR1 is MNHEY and CDR2 is SMNVEV (reference sequence). CDR3 length equals 10 residues. Trimming shortened V by 7 bases and J by 8 bases, and 3 bases separated the two germline ends. CDR3 region: CASTDSPLHF. Here the CDR3 DNA reads TGTGCCAGCACGGATTCACCCCTCCACTTT.

In this sample, this clonotype turned up a few times. The chain employs TRBV5-1 and TRBJ2-3; TRBD2 is a possible D gene (5 bases). V shed 0 bases and J shed 7 bases, with 18 bases lying between them. The germline gives CDR1 SGHRS, CDR2 YFSETQ. The CDR3 runs to 16 residues. The CDR3 region has the DNA TGCGCCAGCAGCTTGGGGAGCCGGGGTCCCGGGCATACGCAGTATTTT. Translated, it gives CASSLGSRGPGHTQYF.

This clonotype was detected many times. The chain carries TRBV9 and TRBJ2-7; the match to TRBD1 covers 8 bases. In germline, CDR1 is SGDLS, CDR2 YYNGEE. There are 14 residues in the CDR3. V lost 2 bases to trimming and J lost 2 bases; unmatched junction nucleotides: 3. The CDR3 sequence: CASSVGQGAYEQYF. As DNA, the CDR3 is TGTGCCAGCAGCGTCGGACAGGGTGCCTACGAGCAGTACTTC. The full variable domain, completed using reference TRBV9 and TRBJ2-7, is DSGVTQTPKHLITATGQRVTLRCSPRSGDLSVYWYQQSLDQGLQFLIQYYNGEERAKGNILERFSAQQFPDLHSELNLSSLELGDSALYFCASSVGQGAYEQYFGPGTRLTVT.

The chain links TRBV5-4 to TRBJ1-2; unclear D gene. V lost 3 bases, J lost 8 bases, and 17 bases lay in between. CDR1 and CDR2 from the germline V gene are SGHNT and YYREEE (reference sequence). This CDR3 region has 14 residues. The CDR3 DNA is TGTGCCAGCAGCTACAAAGGGTCGGCCCCCGGCTACACCTTC. It translates to CASSYKGSAPGYTF. Drawing the rest from reference TRBV5-4 and TRBJ1-2, the complete variable domain is ETGVTQSPTHLIKTRGQQVTLRCSSQSGHNTVSWYQQALGQGPQFIFQYYREEENGRGNFPPRFSGLQFPNYSSELNVNALELDDSALYLCASSYKGSAPGYTFGSGTRLTVV.

This clonotype was counted only a few times. The V gene is TRBV5-4, the J gene TRBJ2-5; unclear D gene. The CDR3 covers 14 residues. V lost 2 bases to trimming and J lost 5 bases, with 13 bases between them. Germline V gene sequence: CDR1 SGHNT, CDR2 YYREEE (reference sequence). The CDR3 bases are TGTGCCAGCAGCTTATCCGACGTTGAGGAGACCCAGTACTTC. Translation gives CASSLSDVEETQYF.

The V call is TRBV19, the J call TRBJ2-4; 13 bases agree with TRBD2. The V segment lost 2 bases and the J segment 4 bases; nucleotides outside the gene matches: 5. The CDR3 has 17 amino acids. The germline CDR1 and CDR2 sequences are LNHDA and SQIVND (reference sequence). The CDR3 DNA sequence: TGTGCCAGTAGTATACCTGGACTAGCGGGGGAGAAAAACATTCAGTACTTC. It yields the protein CASSIPGLAGEKNIQYF.

This clonotype has only a few counts. The chain carries TRBV12-3 or TRBV12-4 and TRBJ1-5; no clear D. The germline V and J ends were trimmed by 6 bases and 4 bases, with 10 bases remaining between them. This CDR3 is 13 amino acids long. CDR3 sequence: CASSLDENQPQHF. The CDR3 coding sequence is TGTGCCAGCAGCCTAGATGAGAATCAGCCCCAGCATTTT.

The V gene is TRBV20-1, the J gene TRBJ2-5, with no clear D. This CDR3 is built from 12 residues. V gave up 6 bases and J gave up 5 bases, with 13 bases separating them. The germline V gene has CDR1 DFQATT and CDR2 SNEGSKA (reference sequence). In DNA, the CDR3 is TGCAGTGCCCGAGAGCCCCCGGAGACCCAGTACTTC. The encoded protein is CSAREPPETQYF.

Only a few counts were recorded for this clonotype. The CDR3 DNA reads as TGTGCCAGCAGCGGCCGGGGCCTCAATACGCAGTATTTT. It specifies CASSGRGLNTQYF. The V and J genes are TRBV9 and TRBJ2-3, with D possibly being TRBD1 or TRBD2 (5 bases each). Trimming cost V 3 bases and J 7 bases, with 12 bases left between them. The length of the CDR3 is 13 residues. Germline CDR1 SGDLS, CDR2 YYNGEE. The variable domain in full, completed from reference TRBV9 and TRBJ2-3, reads DSGVTQTPKHLITATGQRVTLRCSPRSGDLSVYWYQQSLDQGLQFLIQYYNGEERAKGNILERFSAQQFPDLHSELNLSSLELGDSALYFCASSGRGLNTQYFGPGTRLTVL.

The rearrangement uses TRBV4-1 and TRBJ2-2; D call uncertain. V shed 1 base and J shed 6 bases, with 9 bases lying between them. Per germline, CDR1 MGHRA and CDR2 YSYEKL. The CDR3 contains 14 residues. CDR3 DNA sequence: TGCGCCAGCAGCCAAGGTTTATCGTCCGGGGAGCTGTTTTTT. Its translation: CASSQGLSSGELFF.

This clonotype showed up just a few times. The V call is TRBV6-1, the J call TRBJ2-2, with D unresolved. The CDR3 contains 13 residues. Trimming cost V 8 bases and J 4 bases, with 11 bases left between them. Germline loops: CDR1 MNHNS, CDR2 SASEGT. As DNA, the CDR3 is TGTGCCAGCGCCAGGCCAGCCACCGGGGAGCTGTTTTTT. It codes for CASARPATGELFF.

V gene TRBV29-1 combines with J gene TRBJ1-5; perhaps TRBD1 as D (5 bases). Germline V gene data show CDR1 as SQVTM and CDR2 as ANQGSEA. The CDR3 has 14 residues. Trimming took 4 bases from V and 4 from J, leaving 14 bases between them. Here the CDR3 DNA reads TGCAGCGTTGGGCTTGGGCAGGGTAATCAGCCCCAGCATTTT. Residues: CSVGLGQGNQPQHF.

The chain's CDR3 is CAIGWDSNQPQHF. As DNA, the CDR3 is TGTGCCATCGGTTGGGACAGCAATCAGCCCCAGCATTTT. J is TRBJ1-5 and V is TRBV2, with D maybe TRBD1 (5 bases). Germline V gene sequence: CDR1 SNHLY, CDR2 FYNNEI. V gave up 10 bases and J gave up 1 base, with 11 bases separating them. The CDR3 totals 13 residues. Complete variable domain (other parts from reference TRBV2 and TRBJ1-5): EPEVTQTPSHQVTQMGQEVILRCVPISNHLYFYWYRQILGQKVEFLVSFYNNEISEKSEIFDDQFSVERPDGSNFTLKIRSTKLEDSAMYFCAIGWDSNQPQHFGDGTRLSIL.

This clonotype was recorded at least ten times. The J gene is TRBJ2-1, the V gene TRBV11-2, with a weak D call TRBD1 (5 bases). The CDR3 runs 13 residues. The V gene lost 6 bases and the J gene lost 10 bases, with 16 bases spanning the gap. The germline gives CDR1 SGHAT, CDR2 FQNNGV. The CDR3 DNA is TGTGCCAGCAGTGGCCGTTGGGGCAGGGAGCAGTTCTTC. Protein product: CASSGRWGREQFF.

The DNA of the CDR3 is TGTGCCAGCAGCTCAGCCCATACAGTCTATGGCTACACCTTC. Residues: CASSSAHTVYGYTF. The V call is TRBV7-9, the J call TRBJ1-2; D call uncertain. The CDR3 runs 14 residues. The germline gives CDR1 SEHNR, CDR2 FQNEAQ (reference sequence). Trimming took off 4 bases at V and 4 bases at J, with 13 bases between the two ends. Full variable domain (remainder filled in from reference TRBV7-9 and TRBJ1-2): DTGVSQNPRHKITKRGQNVTFRCDPISEHNRLYWYRQTLGQGPEFLTYFQNEAQLEKSRLLSDRFSAERPKGSFSTLEIQRTEQGDSAMYLCASSSAHTVYGYTFGSGTRLTVV.

The rearrangement links TRBV20-1 to TRBJ2-3; TRBD1 is a possible D gene (6 bases). The CDR3 extends over 13 amino acids. V was clipped by 4 bases and J by 3 bases, with 11 bases between them. Germline lookup yields CDR1 DFQATT and CDR2 SNEGSKA (reference sequence). The CDR3 nucleotides read TGCAGTGCTATGATCCAGGGGACAGATACGCAGTATTTT. Translated, it gives CSAMIQGTDTQYF.

The rearrangement joins TRBV7-7 to TRBJ2-1; unclear D gene. Between the trimmed V and J ends, which lost 5 bases and 5 bases, there was a span of 16 bases. CDR3 length equals 15 residues. In germline, CDR1 is SSHAT, CDR2 FNYEAQ (reference sequence). As DNA, the CDR3 is TGTGCCAGCAGCCTTAATCCACATACTAACAATGAGCAGTTCTTC. Translating gives CASSLNPHTNNEQFF.

The rearrangement uses TRBV12-3 or TRBV12-4 and TRBJ1-3; D is undetermined. The CDR3 is 14 amino acids. Trimming cost V 7 bases and J 1 base, with 11 bases left between them. The DNA for the CDR3 is TGTGCCAGCACCGGCCACGTATCTGGAAACACCATATATTTT. This gives the protein CASTGHVSGNTIYF.

The CDR3 DNA reads as TGTGCCAGCAGAGACAGGGCCGATCAGCCCCAGCATTTT. It specifies CASRDRADQPQHF. This sequence joins TRBV28 and TRBJ1-5, with 7 nucleotides matching TRBD1. Losses at the gene ends were 6 bases for V and 5 bases for J; bases not matched to a gene: 4. This CDR3 comprises 13 residues. The germline CDR1 and CDR2 sequences are MDHEN and SYDVKM.

This clonotype was detected a few times. The V gene is TRBV7-2, the J gene TRBJ2-7; TRBD2 aligns across 7 bases. Trimming at V came to 5 bases and at J to 0 bases, leaving 10 bases not matched to a gene. This CDR3 spans 16 amino acids. Germline V gene sequence: CDR1 SGHTA, CDR2 FQGNSA. The CDR3: CASSPLAAGSSYEQYF. The CDR3 DNA follows: TGTGCCAGCAGCCCGCTAGCAGCGGGGAGCTCCTACGAGCAGTACTTC.

This clonotype was counted only a few times. The rearrangement links TRBV2 to TRBJ2-3; possibly TRBD1 or TRBD2 for D (5 bases each). The CDR3 is made up of 13 amino acids. Germline CDR1 is SNHLY and CDR2 is FYNNEI. The V gene lost 3 bases and the J gene lost 6 bases, with 10 bases spanning the gap. The CDR3 region is CASSDGAGDTQYF. CDR3 nucleotides: TGTGCCAGCAGTGACGGGGCAGGGGATACGCAGTATTTT.